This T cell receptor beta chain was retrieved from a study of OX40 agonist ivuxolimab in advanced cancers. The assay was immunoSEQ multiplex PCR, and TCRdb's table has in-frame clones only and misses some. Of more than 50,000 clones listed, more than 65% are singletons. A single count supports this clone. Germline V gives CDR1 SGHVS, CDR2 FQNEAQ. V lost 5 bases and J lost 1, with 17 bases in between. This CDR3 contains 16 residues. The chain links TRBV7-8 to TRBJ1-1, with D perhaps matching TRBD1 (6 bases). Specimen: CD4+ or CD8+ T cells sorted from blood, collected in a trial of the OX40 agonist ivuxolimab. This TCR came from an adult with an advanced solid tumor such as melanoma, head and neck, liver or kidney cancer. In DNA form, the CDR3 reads TGTGCCAGCAGCCCCACCCGCGACAGGAGGAACACTGAAGCTTTCTTT. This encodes CASSPTRDRRNTEAFF.